This T cell receptor beta chain is from a study of T cell clusters in autoimmune cytopenias. Findings of the study overall: Exclusive TRB clusters were about 3-fold more numerous in healthy donors than in active autoimmune hepatitis. TRB repertoire shifts in secondary cytopenia and chronic lymphocytic leukemia mostly reflected lymphoma, not autoimmunity.

TRB was amplified from roughly 0.25 ug of peripheral blood genomic DNA per sample. Multiplex touch-down PCR amplified TRB using TRB-A and TRB-B pools in one tube. For each CDR3 protein, TCRdb gives one entry from its re-call of the multiplex PCR reads, without DNA. The sample's table shows roughly 4,400 distinct CDR3 sequences. By frequency, this clonotype registers medium-sized. As yet, its antigen is unknown. CDR3 size: 16 residues. The sample also formed part of further work on T cell repertoires in aging, cancer and after chemotherapy. That report notes: Compared with age-matched healthy donors, untreated hematological or solid cancer patients showed higher blood TCR clonality. No conclusions about immunological memory after chemotherapy can be drawn from the repertoire data.

The receptor was derived from a human donor with an autoimmune cytopenia or autoimmune hepatitis (not recorded which). Specimen: peripheral blood. This chain links TRBV12-3 or TRBV12-4 with TRBJ2-5; TCRdb picks TRBD1, but there is no DNA to check that call. The CDR3 sequence: CASSLGGTGAQETQYF.